This TCR beta chain was captured in a study of post-analysis software for immune sequencing data. On the study more broadly: Progressive-relapsing, secondary progressive and relapsing-remitting multiple sclerosis were among the disease courses included.

Libraries were made from TCR beta cDNA, and they carried unique molecular identifiers. Each CDR3 protein is one row after TCRdb ran MiXCR on the PCR reads. Of roughly 800,000 distinct CDR3 sequences listed, approximately 30% are singletons. Overall study results and limits: Versus controls, multiple sclerosis patients showed significantly lower diversity (normalized Chao1). Analysis by F measure revealed that same-batch samples clustered strongly together. Elevated frequency relative to controls characterized 4 or 5 TRBV segments in patients, TRBV5-6, TRBV5-1 and TRBV20-1 among them.

The V gene's germline CDR1 is MNHEY and CDR2 SMNVEV (reference sequence). Trimming removed 2 bases from V and 0 bases from J, with 6 bases in between. The CDR3 consists of 14 residues. This clonotype showed up just a few times. Its antigen is currently unknown. This receptor was obtained from a girl aged 5-17 years with multiple sclerosis. Sequencing used blood. V and J are TRBV27 and TRBJ2-3; D call uncertain. In DNA, the CDR3 is TGTGCCAGCAGTTTACACTATAGCACAGATACGCAGTATTTT. Translated: CASSLHYSTDTQYF.